These T cell receptor beta chains were read from a single sample in a study of Graves' ophthalmopathy and Graves' hyperthyroidism. TCRdb re-called the multiplex PCR reads through MiXCR, storing one row per CDR3 protein. This table holds 600,000 to 950,000 distinct CDR3 sequences, roughly two fifths found once. What was sequenced was peripheral blood. Source of these receptors: an adult man with Graves' ophthalmopathy. The CDR3 runs from the conserved cysteine through the conserved F or W. D genes are given only for firm matches. Size is stated for part of the rows, as once, few or many counts, or as a class when the clone is expanded.

TRBD2 TRBJ2-5 NA TRBV7-3 CASSPAGVSQETQYF TGTGCCAGCTCACCTGCGGGAGTAAGCCAAGAGACCCAGTACTTC
TRBD1 TRBJ2-5 NA TRBV20-1 CSARGGTGGKAETQYF TGCAGTGCTAGAGGGGGGACAGGGGGAAAAGCGGAGACCCAGTACTTC
NA TRBJ1-2 NA TRBV6-1 CASSRARTLNYGYTF TGTGCCAGCAGTAGGGCTCGCACCCTCAACTATGGCTACACCTTC
NA TRBJ2-3 NA TRBV7-9 CASSRRRGVYTDTQYF TGTGCCAGCAGCCGAAGGCGAGGGGTCTACACAGATACGCAGTATTTT
TRBD1 TRBJ2-7 NA TRBV2 CASSLSPPGQHTYEQYF TGTGCCAGCAGTTTATCTCCCCCGGGACAGCATACCTACGAGCAGTACTTC
NA TRBJ2-7 few TRBV20-1 CSAIFGTRGWEQYF TGCAGTGCTATTTTCGGGACCCGGGGATGGGAGCAGTACTTC
TRBD1 TRBJ1-4 NA TRBV15 CATSRETGDLREKLFF TGTGCCACCAGCAGAGAGACAGGGGATTTACGTGAAAAACTGTTTTTT
NA TRBJ1-3 many TRBV6-6 CASSYSRLSGNTIYF TGTGCCAGCAGTTACTCAAGGCTCTCTGGAAACACCATATATTTT
TRBD1 TRBJ1-1 NA TRBV7-2 CASSLEGTEVSEAFF TGTGCCAGCAGCTTAGAGGGGACAGAGGTCTCTGAAGCTTTCTTT
TRBD1 TRBJ1-5 few TRBV15 CATSRDGTGDQPQHF TGTGCCACCAGCAGAGATGGGACAGGGGATCAGCCCCAGCATTTT
NA TRBJ1-1 many TRBV25-1 CASRGPANTEAFF TGTGCCAGCAGGGGCCCGGCGAACACTGAAGCTTTCTTT
TRBD2 TRBJ2-7 NA TRBV2 CASRRGLAGANEQYF TGTGCCAGCAGGCGAGGACTAGCGGGAGCCAACGAGCAGTACTTC
NA TRBJ1-2 NA TRBV24-1 CASSRLAISGYTF TGTGCCAGCAGTCGACTAGCGATCAGTGGCTACACCTTC
NA TRBJ2-2 NA TRBV7-9 CASSFQGLYTGELFF TGTGCCAGCAGCTTCCAGGGATTATACACCGGGGAGCTGTTTTTT
TRBD1 TRBJ2-5 few TRBV20-1 CSARVDRGPRRTQYF TGCAGTGCTAGAGTGGACAGGGGGCCCCGAAGGACCCAGTACTTC
NA TRBJ2-2 NA TRBV25-1 CASSYATGSGELFF TGTGCCAGCAGCTATGCTACAGGGAGCGGGGAGCTGTTTTTT
NA TRBJ2-5 few TRBV30 CAWRRSQETQYF TGTGCCTGGAGGCGATCCCAAGAGACCCAGTACTTC
NA TRBJ2-2 few TRBV29-1 CSVEDALTKLANTGELFF TGCAGCGTTGAAGACGCCCTGACAAAGCTCGCGAACACCGGGGAGCTGTTTTTT
NA TRBJ1-6 many TRBV10-1 CASSDNRASSYNSPLHF TGCGCCAGCAGTGACAACAGGGCTAGCTCCTATAATTCACCCCTCCACTTT
NA TRBJ1-1 NA TRBV20-1 CSARRTEGGTEAFF TGCAGTGCTAGGAGAACTGAAGGCGGCACTGAAGCTTTCTTT
NA TRBJ1-1 NA TRBV7-9 CASSNPGQPTTFF TGTGCCAGCAGCAACCCAGGACAGCCAACGACTTTCTTT
NA TRBJ2-7 NA TRBV19 CAIGEYTGELYF TGTGCCATAGGGGAGTACACCGGGGAGCTGTACTTC
TRBD1 TRBJ2-7 NA TRBV6-5 CASTLRQGAHSEQYF TGTGCCAGCACCCTTCGACAGGGGGCTCATTCCGAGCAGTACTTC
NA TRBJ1-1 many TRBV12-3/TRBV12-4 CASSSRTLNTEAFF TGTGCCAGCAGCTCCCGGACACTGAACACTGAAGCTTTCTTT
NA TRBJ2-7 few TRBV15 CATSRGVGDPYEQYF TGTGCCACCAGCAGGGGAGTGGGGGATCCCTACGAGCAGTACTTC